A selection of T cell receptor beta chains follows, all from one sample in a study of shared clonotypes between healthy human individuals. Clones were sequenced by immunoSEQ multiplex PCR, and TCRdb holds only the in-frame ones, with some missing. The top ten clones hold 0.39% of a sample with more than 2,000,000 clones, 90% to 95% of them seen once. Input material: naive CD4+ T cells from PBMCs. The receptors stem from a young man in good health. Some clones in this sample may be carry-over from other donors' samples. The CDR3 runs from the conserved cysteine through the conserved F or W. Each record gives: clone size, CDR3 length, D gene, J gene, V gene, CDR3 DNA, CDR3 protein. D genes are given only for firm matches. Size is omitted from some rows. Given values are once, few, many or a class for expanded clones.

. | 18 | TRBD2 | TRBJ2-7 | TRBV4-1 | TGCGCCAGCAGCCAGGGGTCGGGACTAGCGGGAGCTTTCAACGAGCAGTACTTC | CASSQGSGLAGAFNEQYF
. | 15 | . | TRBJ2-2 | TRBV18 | TGTGCCAGCTCACCGCTAACCCCGACTACCGGGGAGCTGTTTTTT | CASSPLTPTTGELFF
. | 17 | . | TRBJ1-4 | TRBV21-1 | TGTGCCAGCAGCGAAGCTCCGCTCTTTTCGGGCCTTGAAAAACTGTTTTTT | CASSEAPLFSGLEKLFF
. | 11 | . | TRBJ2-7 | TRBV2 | TGTGCCAGCAATCGGGGGTTTGAGCAGTACTTC | CASNRGFEQYF
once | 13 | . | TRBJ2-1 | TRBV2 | TGTGCCAGCAACGGGGAACTCTACAATGAGCAGTTCTTC | CASNGELYNEQFF
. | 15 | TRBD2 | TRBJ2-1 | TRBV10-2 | TGCGCCAGCAGGTACCTAGCGGGAGGAATAGGGGAGCAGTTCTTC | CASRYLAGGIGEQFF
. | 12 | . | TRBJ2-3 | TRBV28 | TGTGCCAGCAGTTTGGAGTTCGATACGCAGTATTTT | CASSLEFDTQYF
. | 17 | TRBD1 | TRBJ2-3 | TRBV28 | TGTGCCAGCAGTTTTGCCGCCGGACAGGCCCGCAGGGATACGCAGTATTTT | CASSFAAGQARRDTQYF
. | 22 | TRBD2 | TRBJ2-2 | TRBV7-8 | TGTGCCAGCAGCTTATATAACCTTATGGGCGCGTCTAGCGGGAGGAGAACCGGGGAGCTGTTTTTT | CASSLYNLMGASSGRRTGELFF
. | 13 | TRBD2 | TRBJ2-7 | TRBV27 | TGTGCCAGCAGGTACTCGGGGGGCTACGAGCAGTACTTC | CASRYSGGYEQYF
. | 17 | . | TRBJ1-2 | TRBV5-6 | TGTGCCAGCAGCTTGGGGACAGTCCGGGGCGGGAACTATGGCTACACCTTC | CASSLGTVRGGNYGYTF
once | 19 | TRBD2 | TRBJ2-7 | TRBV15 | TGTGCCACCAGCAGAGATATAGCTAGCGGGAGGGCCTTGTCCTACGAGCAGTACTTC | CATSRDIASGRALSYEQYF
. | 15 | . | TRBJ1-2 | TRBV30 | TGTGCCTGGAGTGTACTGTCTGGCTGGGCCTATGGCTACACCTTC | CAWSVLSGWAYGYTF
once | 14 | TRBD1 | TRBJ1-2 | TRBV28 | TGTGCCACCCTTACGACAGGGGGACACTATGGCTACACCTTC | CATLTTGGHYGYTF
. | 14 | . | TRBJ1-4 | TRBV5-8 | TGTGCCAGCAGCTTGGCCCGGGTGGGCGAAAAACTGTTTTTT | CASSLARVGEKLFF
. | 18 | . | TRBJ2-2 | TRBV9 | TGTGCCAGCAGCGTAGGATCCCGCAGGGCCACGAACACCGGGGAGCTGTTTTTT | CASSVGSRRATNTGELFF
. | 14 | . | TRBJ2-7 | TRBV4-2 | TGTGCCAGCAGCCAAGAACCGCAGGCCTACGAGCAGTACTTC | CASSQEPQAYEQYF
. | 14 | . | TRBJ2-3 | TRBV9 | TGTGCCAGCAGCGTAGTGGGAAGGGGAGATACGCAGTATTTT | CASSVVGRGDTQYF
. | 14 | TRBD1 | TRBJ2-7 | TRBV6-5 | TGTGCCAGCAGTGTCCGGGACAGAACCTACGAGCAGTACTTC | CASSVRDRTYEQYF
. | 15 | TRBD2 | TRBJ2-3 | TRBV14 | TGTGCCAGCAGCCAACGACTAGCGGGCACAGATACGCAGTATTTT | CASSQRLAGTDTQYF
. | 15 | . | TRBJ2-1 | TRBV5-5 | TGTGCCAGCTTCCTGACCGAAGGACCTTGGAATGAGCAGTTCTTC | CASFLTEGPWNEQFF
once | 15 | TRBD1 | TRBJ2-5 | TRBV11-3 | TGTGCCAGCAGCTTAGGGACAGGGCAATGGGAGACCCAGTACTTC | CASSLGTGQWETQYF
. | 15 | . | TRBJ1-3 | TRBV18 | TGTGCCAGCTCCCCCCGGGAAACCTTTGGAGACACCATATATTTT | CASSPRETFGDTIYF
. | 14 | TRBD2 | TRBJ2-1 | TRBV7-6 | TGTGCCAGCAGGGCTCTAGCGGGAAACAATGAGCAGTTCTTC | CASRALAGNNEQFF
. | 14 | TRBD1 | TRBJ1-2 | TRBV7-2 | TGTGCCAGCAGCTACGGACAGGGAACGAACGGCTACACCTTC | CASSYGQGTNGYTF
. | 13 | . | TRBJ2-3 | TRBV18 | TGTGCCAGCTCACCCCCTTCCACAGATACGCAGTATTTT | CASSPPSTDTQYF
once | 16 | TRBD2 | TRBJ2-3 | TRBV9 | TGTGCCAGCAGCACACGGACTAGCGAATACACAGATACGCAGTATTTT | CASSTRTSEYTDTQYF
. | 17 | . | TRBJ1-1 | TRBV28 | TGTGCCAGCAGTCTGGGAGCCCACTCGCCGAACGGCACTGAAGCTTTCTTT | CASSLGAHSPNGTEAFF
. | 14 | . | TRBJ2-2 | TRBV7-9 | TGTGCCAGCAGCTCACTCTTCAGAACCGGGGAGCTGTTTTTT | CASSSLFRTGELFF
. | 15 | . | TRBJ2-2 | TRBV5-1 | TGCGCCAGCACCCTGGGGCACGCGTCCACCGGGGAGCTGTTTTTT | CASTLGHASTGELFF
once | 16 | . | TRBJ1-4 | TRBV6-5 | TGTGCCAGCAGTTTCAGGGAAGGTCTGTTAGACGAAAAACTGTTTTTT | CASSFREGLLDEKLFF
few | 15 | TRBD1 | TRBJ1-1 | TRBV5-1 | TGCGCCAGCAGCCAAGCCAAACAGGGGGGCACTGAAGCTTTCTTT | CASSQAKQGGTEAFF
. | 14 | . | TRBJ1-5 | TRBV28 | TGTGCCAGCAGTTTTCAACTCAGGTATCAGCCCCAGCATTTT | CASSFQLRYQPQHF
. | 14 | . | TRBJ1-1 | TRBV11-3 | TGTGCCAGCAGCCCGGGAGCAGGGGTCGCTGAAGCTTTCTTT | CASSPGAGVAEAFF
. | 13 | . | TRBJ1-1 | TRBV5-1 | TGCGCCAGCAGAGGGTGGGGTCGAACTGAAGCTTTCTTT | CASRGWGRTEAFF
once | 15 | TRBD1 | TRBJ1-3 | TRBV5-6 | TGTGCCAGCAGCTTCACGGGACAGGGGGGAAACACCATATATTTT | CASSFTGQGGNTIYF
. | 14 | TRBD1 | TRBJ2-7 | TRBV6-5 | TGTGCCAGCAGCCCTAACGGACAGGCCTCGGGCAAGTACTTC | CASSPNGQASGKYF
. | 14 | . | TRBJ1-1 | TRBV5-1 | TGCGCCAGCAGCTTAGGGGGGCTGAACACTGAAGCTTTCTTT | CASSLGGLNTEAFF
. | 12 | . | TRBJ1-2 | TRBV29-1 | TGCAGCGTTGACCCAGGATCAGGCGGCTACACCTTC | CSVDPGSGGYTF
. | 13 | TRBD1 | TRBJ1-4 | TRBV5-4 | TGTGCCAGCAGCCGTCCCGGGACAGGGGAGGTGTTTTTT | CASSRPGTGEVFF
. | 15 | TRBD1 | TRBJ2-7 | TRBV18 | TGTGCCAGCTCACCACCACAGGGGGCATCATACGAGCAGTACTTC | CASSPPQGASYEQYF
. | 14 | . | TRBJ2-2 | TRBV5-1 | TGCGCCAGCAGCTTATCGGGATCCACCGGGGAGCTGTTTTTT | CASSLSGSTGELFF
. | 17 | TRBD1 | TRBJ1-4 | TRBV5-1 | TGCGCCAGCAGCACCGGGGCGGCCAGGGGGGTTAATGAAAAACTGTTTTTT | CASSTGAARGVNEKLFF
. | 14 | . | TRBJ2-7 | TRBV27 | TGTGCCAGCAGTTTATCAGGATCAGTTGCGGGGTCATACTTC | CASSLSGSVAGSYF
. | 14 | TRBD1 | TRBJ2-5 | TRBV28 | TGTGCCAGCACCCCCCGGGACAGGTGGCTGACCCAGTACTTC | CASTPRDRWLTQYF
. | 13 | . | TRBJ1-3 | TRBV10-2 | TGCGCCAGCAGTGATCCAGGGTCGCACACCATATATTTT | CASSDPGSHTIYF
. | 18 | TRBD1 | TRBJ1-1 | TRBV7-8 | TGTGCCAGCAGCTTAGCCGGGACAGTATTGGGGGGTACCGCTGAAGCTTTCTTT | CASSLAGTVLGGTAEAFF
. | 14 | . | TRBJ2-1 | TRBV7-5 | TGTGTCAGAAGCTCCAAGGCGGGTCACAATGAGCAGTTCTTC | CVRSSKAGHNEQFF
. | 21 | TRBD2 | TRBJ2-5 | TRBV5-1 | TGCGCCAGCAGCTTGGGGGCCGGGACTAGCGGTCGAGGAGGAGGACAAGAGACCCAGTACTTC | CASSLGAGTSGRGGGQETQYF
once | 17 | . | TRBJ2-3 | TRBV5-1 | TGCGCCAGCAGCTTGGGACCCGGGAGCGGGAGCACAGATACGCAGTATTTT | CASSLGPGSGSTDTQYF
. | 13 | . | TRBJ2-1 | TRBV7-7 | TGTGCCAGCAGCTTAGGGCAGGACAATGAGCAGTTCTTC | CASSLGQDNEQFF
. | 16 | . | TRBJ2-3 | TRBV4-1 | TGCGCCAGCAGCCAAACTGAGCAGGCGATCACAGATACGCAGTATTTT | CASSQTEQAITDTQYF
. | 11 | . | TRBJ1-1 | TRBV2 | TGTGCCAGCGCCAGGAACACTGAAGCTTTCTTT | CASARNTEAFF
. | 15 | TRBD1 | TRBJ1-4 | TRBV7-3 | TGTGCCAGCAGCTTAACGGGACAGGGGGGTGAAAAACTGTTTTTT | CASSLTGQGGEKLFF
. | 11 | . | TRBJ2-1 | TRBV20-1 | TGCAGTGCTAGGTCCTACAATGAGCAGTTCTTC | CSARSYNEQFF
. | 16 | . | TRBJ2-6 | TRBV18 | TGTGCCAGCTCACCATATCCCGGCTCTGGGGCCAACGTCCTGACTTTC | CASSPYPGSGANVLTF
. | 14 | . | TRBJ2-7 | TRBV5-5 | TGTGCCAGCAGCTGGAGAGGGATCTCCTACGAGCAGTACTTC | CASSWRGISYEQYF
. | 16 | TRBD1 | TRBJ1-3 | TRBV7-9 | TGTGCCAGCAGCCAACTTGGGACAGGGTTTGGAAACACCATATATTTT | CASSQLGTGFGNTIYF
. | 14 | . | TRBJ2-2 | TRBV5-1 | TGCGCCAGCAGCTCAATCCCTCCGGGCGGGGAGCTGTTTTTT | CASSSIPPGGELFF
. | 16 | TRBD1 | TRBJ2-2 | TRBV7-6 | TGTGCCAGCAGCTTAAGTAACAGGGGGCTTGGCGGGGAGCTGTTTTTT | CASSLSNRGLGGELFF